This is a list of T cell receptor beta chains from one sample in a study of shared clonotypes between healthy human individuals. Using immunoSEQ multiplex PCR, the repertoire was profiled, and TCRdb retains in-frame clones only, with some absent. The table has 550,000 to 700,000 clones, around four fifths seen once; the top ten hold 1.5% to 2%. The sequenced material came from memory CD4+ T cells sorted from blood. These receptors were collected from a woman in her 30s in good health. Both conserved end residues are part of each CDR3. Each record gives: J gene, D gene, clone size, V gene, CDR3 DNA, CDR3 protein. A D gene is named only where the DNA matches it firmly. A clone size is listed for some rows: how often the clone was seen (once, few, many), or a class if it is expanded.

j_call: TRBJ1-5; d_call: TRBD1; clone_size: -; v_call: TRBV6-1; cdr3_nt: TGTGCCAGCAGCGGACAGGGTGCGAATCAGCCCCAGCATTTT; cdr3_aa: CASSGQGANQPQHF
j_call: TRBJ2-7; d_call: -; clone_size: once; v_call: TRBV27; cdr3_nt: TGTGCCAGCAGTTTTTCGAGCGGCCCCTACGAGCAGTACTTC; cdr3_aa: CASSFSSGPYEQYF
j_call: TRBJ1-1; d_call: -; clone_size: -; v_call: TRBV5-4; cdr3_nt: TGTGCCAGCAGGTCAAACATGGAGGTGAACACTGAAGCTTTCTTT; cdr3_aa: CASRSNMEVNTEAFF
j_call: TRBJ1-4; d_call: -; clone_size: -; v_call: TRBV6-5; cdr3_nt: TGTGCCAGCAGTTACCAGGATAATGAAAAACTGTTTTTT; cdr3_aa: CASSYQDNEKLFF
j_call: TRBJ1-5; d_call: -; clone_size: few; v_call: TRBV7-2; cdr3_nt: TGTGCCAGCAGCTTAGGGGAAAAGCCCCAGCATTTT; cdr3_aa: CASSLGEKPQHF
j_call: TRBJ1-5; d_call: -; clone_size: -; v_call: TRBV4-1; cdr3_nt: TGCGCCAGCAGCCACCCGGGCCGGGCTCCAGAACAGCCCCAGCATTTT; cdr3_aa: CASSHPGRAPEQPQHF
j_call: TRBJ2-7; d_call: TRBD2; clone_size: -; v_call: TRBV5-6; cdr3_nt: TGTGCCAGCAGCTCTTCTAGCGGGAGCACAAACGAGCAGTACTTC; cdr3_aa: CASSSSSGSTNEQYF
j_call: TRBJ1-2; d_call: -; clone_size: -; v_call: TRBV6-6; cdr3_nt: TGTGCCAGCAGTTACTCCAGCTATGGCTACACCTTC; cdr3_aa: CASSYSSYGYTF
j_call: TRBJ1-2; d_call: -; clone_size: -; v_call: TRBV10-3; cdr3_nt: TGTGCCATCAGGGCCAGCGGGGGAAATAACTATGGCTACACCTTC; cdr3_aa: CAIRASGGNNYGYTF
j_call: TRBJ1-3; d_call: -; clone_size: once; v_call: TRBV2; cdr3_nt: TGTGCCAGCAAAATGGGGGGATCTGGAAACACCATATATTTT; cdr3_aa: CASKMGGSGNTIYF
j_call: TRBJ2-7; d_call: TRBD1; clone_size: few; v_call: TRBV5-8; cdr3_nt: TGTGCCAGCAGCCCGCGACAGGGGAGGTATTTCGACTACGAGCAGTACTTC; cdr3_aa: CASSPRQGRYFDYEQYF
j_call: TRBJ2-3; d_call: TRBD1; clone_size: -; v_call: TRBV18; cdr3_nt: TGTGCCAGCTCAACAGGACAGGGGGCAGATACGCAGTATTTT; cdr3_aa: CASSTGQGADTQYF
j_call: TRBJ1-1; d_call: -; clone_size: -; v_call: TRBV7-9; cdr3_nt: TGTGCCAGCAGCCTTTCCGAGGGTGAAGCTTTCTTT; cdr3_aa: CASSLSEGEAFF
j_call: TRBJ2-5; d_call: -; clone_size: -; v_call: TRBV11-2; cdr3_nt: TGTGCCAGCAGTGAAGGGGCTCTTGGGGTGGAGACCCAGTACTTC; cdr3_aa: CASSEGALGVETQYF
j_call: TRBJ1-1; d_call: TRBD1; clone_size: few; v_call: TRBV6-1; cdr3_nt: TGTGCCAGCAGACCTACAGGGGGCTCTTCGGCTTTCTTT; cdr3_aa: CASRPTGGSSAFF
j_call: TRBJ1-5; d_call: TRBD1; clone_size: -; v_call: TRBV19; cdr3_nt: TGTGCCAGTAGTTCACAGGGGAATGAGCCCCAGCATTTT; cdr3_aa: CASSSQGNEPQHF
j_call: TRBJ2-1; d_call: TRBD2; clone_size: -; v_call: TRBV7-2; cdr3_nt: TGTGCCAGCAGCGGGAGGGTCCAGAATGAGCAGTTCTTC; cdr3_aa: CASSGRVQNEQFF
j_call: TRBJ2-7; d_call: -; clone_size: -; v_call: TRBV19; cdr3_nt: TGTGCCAGTAGTATAGTGGCCGAGAGCTCCTACGAGCAGTACTTC; cdr3_aa: CASSIVAESSYEQYF
j_call: TRBJ2-1; d_call: TRBD1; clone_size: -; v_call: TRBV29-1; cdr3_nt: TGCAGCGGATCGGACAGGGTCATGCGCGTCCCAGGTTACAATGAGCAGTTCTTC; cdr3_aa: CSGSDRVMRVPGYNEQFF
j_call: TRBJ2-1; d_call: -; clone_size: -; v_call: TRBV7-2; cdr3_nt: TGTGCCAGCAGCTTTATAAGTCTAGTTCAGTTCTTC; cdr3_aa: CASSFISLVQFF
j_call: TRBJ2-7; d_call: -; clone_size: -; v_call: TRBV5-4; cdr3_nt: TGTGCCAGCAGCTCGACCACTATAAGCTCCTACGAGCAGTACTTC; cdr3_aa: CASSSTTISSYEQYF
j_call: TRBJ2-7; d_call: -; clone_size: many; v_call: TRBV5-5; cdr3_nt: TGTGCCAGCAGCGGGGGGAACTACGAGCAGTACTTC; cdr3_aa: CASSGGNYEQYF
j_call: TRBJ2-7; d_call: TRBD2; clone_size: many; v_call: TRBV28; cdr3_nt: TGTGCCAGCATCCCTGGGGCTAGCGGGAGTTACGAGCAGTACTTC; cdr3_aa: CASIPGASGSYEQYF
j_call: TRBJ2-7; d_call: TRBD1; clone_size: -; v_call: TRBV28; cdr3_nt: TGTGCCAGCAGTGCACAGGGGGCCGGCGACGAGCAGTACTTC; cdr3_aa: CASSAQGAGDEQYF
j_call: TRBJ2-7; d_call: -; clone_size: -; v_call: TRBV5-1; cdr3_nt: TGCGCCACCCGACTGGGGGTTGAGGGCGAGCAGTACTTC; cdr3_aa: CATRLGVEGEQYF
j_call: TRBJ2-1; d_call: TRBD1; clone_size: once; v_call: TRBV6-6; cdr3_nt: TGTGCCAGCAGTTACGACAGGGCCAATGAGCAGTTCTTC; cdr3_aa: CASSYDRANEQFF
j_call: TRBJ2-5; d_call: -; clone_size: -; v_call: TRBV7-2; cdr3_nt: TGTGCCGGCACTACGGACAGAGAGACCCAGTACTTC; cdr3_aa: CAGTTDRETQYF
j_call: TRBJ2-7; d_call: -; clone_size: -; v_call: TRBV18; cdr3_nt: TGTGCCAGCTCACCACCAGGTAGGGCCTACGAGCAGTACTTC; cdr3_aa: CASSPPGRAYEQYF
j_call: TRBJ2-7; d_call: -; clone_size: few; v_call: TRBV5-1; cdr3_nt: TGCGCCAGCAGCTTAGGAGGACCGAACGAGCAGTACTTC; cdr3_aa: CASSLGGPNEQYF
j_call: TRBJ1-2; d_call: TRBD1; clone_size: -; v_call: TRBV2; cdr3_nt: TGTGCCAGCAGTGAAGCGAGGACAGGGAATGGCTACACCTTC; cdr3_aa: CASSEARTGNGYTF
j_call: TRBJ2-1; d_call: TRBD2; clone_size: -; v_call: TRBV7-9; cdr3_nt: TGTGCCAGCAGCTCCTACCCCGGGGGGTCCTACAATGAGCAGTTCTTC; cdr3_aa: CASSSYPGGSYNEQFF
j_call: TRBJ1-3; d_call: -; clone_size: -; v_call: TRBV28; cdr3_nt: TGTGCCAGCAGTTTGACTTACTCTGGAAACACCATATATTTT; cdr3_aa: CASSLTYSGNTIYF
j_call: TRBJ2-3; d_call: -; clone_size: -; v_call: TRBV7-3; cdr3_nt: TGTGCCAGCAGCTTGAGTCCCCAGACCAAAAGGGATACGCAGTATTTT; cdr3_aa: CASSLSPQTKRDTQYF